This passage covers 4 T cell receptor beta chains from one sample sequenced in a study of STAT5B mutations in CD4+ large granular lymphocyte leukemia. The protocol was immunoSEQ multiplex PCR, while the TCRdb copy is restricted to in-frame clones and leaves out a portion. The table lists under 30,000 clones, less than 85% of them singletons. Specimen: CD4+ T cells from blood buffy coats. All receptors derive from a human donor in good health.

This clone was counted only a few times. The CDR3 DNA is TGTGCCAGTAGGCATCGACAGGGTGACTACGAGCAGTACTTC. Its protein product is CASRHRQGDYEQYF. J is TRBJ2-7 and V is TRBV19; the match to TRBD1 covers 7 bases. V dropped 6 bases and J dropped 3; count of bases not matched to a gene: 8. Germline lookup yields CDR1 LNHDA and CDR2 SQIVND (reference sequence). CDR3 length: 14 residues.

The chain employs TRBV7-2 and TRBJ2-3, with D unclear. CDR1 is SGHTA, CDR2 FQGNSA, per germline. The germline V and J ends were trimmed by 5 bases and 3 bases, with 12 bases remaining between them. The CDR3 consists of 14 residues. The CDR3: CASSPAGFTDTQYF. In nucleotides, the CDR3 is TGTGCCAGCAGCCCCGCTGGTTTTACAGATACGCAGTATTTT.

The CDR3 DNA reads as TGTGCCAATAGACAGGGAGTAGTCCTCGATCACTACGAGCAGTACTTC. Protein sequence: CANRQGVVLDHYEQYF. The genes are TRBV2 and TRBJ2-7; TRBD1 matches at 7 bases. The CDR3 spans 16 residues. Trimming removed 10 bases from V and 3 bases from J; junction bases left unmatched: 18. From germline, CDR1 is SNHLY and CDR2 FYNNEI.

V gene TRBV18 combines with J gene TRBJ2-7, with 11 bases lining up with TRBD1. Looked up from germline, CDR1 is KGHSH and CDR2 is LQKENI. This CDR3 has 16 residues. V trimming: 2 bases; J trimming: 1 base; junction bases outside the gene matches: 4. The CDR3 spells CASSPGQGATSYEQYF. The CDR3 DNA is TGTGCCAGCTCACCAGGACAGGGGGCTACATCCTACGAGCAGTACTTC.